This T cell receptor (beta chain) derives from a study of OX40 agonist ivuxolimab in advanced cancers. The germline gives CDR1 SGHAT, CDR2 FQNNGV. Deletions cut 1 base from V and 2 bases from J, with 8 bases between. CDR3 length equals 14 residues. TCRdb's table, derived via immunoSEQ multiplex PCR, lists solely in-frame clones and lacks some. The table lists 48,000 or so clones, approximately 86% of them singletons. The rearrangement links TRBV11-2 to TRBJ1-2, with D tentatively TRBD1 (5 bases). The sequence derives from an adult with an advanced solid tumor such as melanoma, head and neck, liver or kidney cancer. The specimen was CD4+ or CD8+ T cells sorted from blood, collected in a trial of the OX40 agonist ivuxolimab. CDR3 residues: CASSLVEGNYGYTF. The CDR3 DNA sequence: TGTGCCAGCAGCTTAGTGGAGGGGAACTATGGCTACACCTTC.